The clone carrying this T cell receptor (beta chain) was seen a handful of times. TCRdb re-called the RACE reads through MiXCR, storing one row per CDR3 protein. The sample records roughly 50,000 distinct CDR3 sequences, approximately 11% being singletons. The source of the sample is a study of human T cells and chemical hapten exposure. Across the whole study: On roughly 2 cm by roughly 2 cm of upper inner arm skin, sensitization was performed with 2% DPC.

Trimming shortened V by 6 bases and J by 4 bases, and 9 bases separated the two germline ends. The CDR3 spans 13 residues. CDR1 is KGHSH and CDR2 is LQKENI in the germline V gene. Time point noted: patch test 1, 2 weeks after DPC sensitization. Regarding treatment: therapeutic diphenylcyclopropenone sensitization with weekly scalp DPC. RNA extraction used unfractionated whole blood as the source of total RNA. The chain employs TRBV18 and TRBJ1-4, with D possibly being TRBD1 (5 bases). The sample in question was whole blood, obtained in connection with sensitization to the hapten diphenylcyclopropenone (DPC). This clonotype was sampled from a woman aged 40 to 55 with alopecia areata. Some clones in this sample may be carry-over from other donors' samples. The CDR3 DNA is TGTGCCAGCTCGGCGGGGCTTAATGAAAAACTGTTTTTT. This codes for CASSAGLNEKLFF.